This T cell receptor beta chain was documented in a study of OX40 agonist ivuxolimab in advanced cancers. Study summary: Clinicians treated patients with ivuxolimab, an agonistic anti-OX40 (CD134) antibody. Every 2 weeks, patients received ivuxolimab intravenously, dosed at 0.01 to 10 mg/kg.

TCRdb's copy holds only in-frame clones and misses some; the assay was immunoSEQ multiplex PCR. The table lists about 26,000 clones, over 60% of them singletons. Germline V gives CDR1 MNHEY, CDR2 SVGAGI. The CDR3 has 10 residues. V was clipped by 8 bases and J by 8 bases, with 7 bases between them. The gene calls are TRBV6-5 and TRBJ2-1, with D unresolved. The TCR originated in an adult with an advanced solid tumor such as melanoma, head and neck, liver or kidney cancer. This specimen was CD4+ or CD8+ T cells sorted from blood, taken in a trial of the OX40 agonist ivuxolimab. The CDR3 DNA sequence: TGTGCCAGCCCTGGGGATGAGCAGTTCTTC. Amino acids: CASPGDEQFF.